This T cell receptor (beta chain) appears in the sequencing data of a study of shared clonotypes between healthy human individuals. Turning to the study itself: Per donor, CD8 memory used one plate, CD8 naive used two, CD4 memory used three and CD4 naive used three.

General observations from the study: About 5% of naive CD4 clonotypes were shared across a few donors.

With regard to this clone: Antigen unknown.

Across several immunoSEQ plates, the genomic DNA of each subset was split evenly. Some 32,000 T cell genomes, or about 200 ng DNA, went into the sorted-subset replicate PCRs. Libraries were prepared by immunoSEQ multiplex PCR; TCRdb keeps only in-frame clonotypes and omits some of them. In the table there are about 2.3 million clones, just under 95% of which are singletons. The receptor's source is a man in his late teens or twenties in good health. Some clones in this sample may be carry-over from other donors' samples. Source material: naive CD4+ T cells from PBMCs. The sample's subset: CD45RA+ positively selected.

The CDR3 bases are TGTGCCAGCAGTTTCGGATCGGGGAACGGCTACACCTTC. As protein: CASSFGSGNGYTF. The rearrangement joins TRBV28 to TRBJ1-2; no clear D gene. The germline V gene has CDR1 MDHEN and CDR2 SYDVKM. The V end was cut by 3 bases, the J end by 8 bases, with 13 bases between. The CDR3 loop spans 13 amino acids.